A selection of T cell receptor beta chains follows, all from one sample in a study of T cell responses to AZD1222 COVID-19 vaccine. TCRdb's table, derived via immunoSEQ multiplex PCR, lists solely in-frame clones and lacks some. Of approximately 150,000 clones listed, around 93% are singletons. Source: peripheral blood, taken on day 0 of AZD1222 vaccination. The receptors come from an adult in good health. Both conserved end residues are part of each CDR3. The D gene is left open where the match is weak. Clone size is stated in some rows and not others, as once, few, many or a class when expanded.

J: TRBJ2-2
size: NA
D: TRBD1
length: 16
V: TRBV7-9
DNA: TGTGCCAGCAGCCCCCGCCGGGACAGTTCCACCGGGGAGCTGTTTTTT
CDR3: CASSPRRDSSTGELFF

J: TRBJ1-5
size: NA
D: TRBD1
length: 17
V: TRBV7-9
DNA: TGTGCCAGCAGCTCGGGACAGGGATGGGTTGGGGATCAGCCCCAGCATTTT
CDR3: CASSSGQGWVGDQPQHF

J: TRBJ1-5
size: once
D: NA
length: 13
V: TRBV7-8
DNA: TGTGCCAGCAGCTCCGACACGGGGGGCCCCCAGCATTTT
CDR3: CASSSDTGGPQHF

J: TRBJ2-5
size: NA
D: TRBD2
length: 16
V: TRBV10-3
DNA: TGTGCCATCAGCTCGACTAGCGGGAGGGGAGGAGAGACCCAGTACTTC
CDR3: CAISSTSGRGGETQYF

J: TRBJ2-5
size: NA
D: NA
length: 14
V: TRBV18
DNA: TGTGCCAGCTCACTCCCCGGACAGTCCCAGACCCAGTACTTC
CDR3: CASSLPGQSQTQYF

J: TRBJ1-6
size: NA
D: TRBD1
length: 16
V: TRBV3-1/TRBV3-2
DNA: TGTGCCAGCAGCCTCCGGGACAGGGGTTGGCAGACACCCCTCCACTTT
CDR3: CASSLRDRGWQTPLHF

J: TRBJ2-3
size: NA
D: NA
length: 14
V: TRBV7-9
DNA: TGTGCCAGCAGCTGGGGGGATAGCACAGATACGCAGTATTTT
CDR3: CASSWGDSTDTQYF

J: TRBJ2-2
size: NA
D: TRBD2
length: 15
V: TRBV27
DNA: TGTGCCAGCAGCCCAGGGACTAGCGACACCGGGGAGCTGTTTTTT
CDR3: CASSPGTSDTGELFF

J: TRBJ1-2
size: NA
D: NA
length: 14
V: TRBV20-1
DNA: TGCAGTGCTAGTATTCGGGGGACTAACTATGGCTACACCTTC
CDR3: CSASIRGTNYGYTF

J: TRBJ2-7
size: NA
D: NA
length: 15
V: TRBV5-8
DNA: TGTGCCAGCGGCACAGGGAGGGCAAACTCCTACGAGCAGTACTTC
CDR3: CASGTGRANSYEQYF

J: TRBJ1-5
size: NA
D: TRBD1
length: 15
V: TRBV27
DNA: TGTGCCAGTGGGTACGGGACAGATAGCAATCAGCCCCAGCATTTT
CDR3: CASGYGTDSNQPQHF

J: TRBJ1-1
size: NA
D: NA
length: 14
V: TRBV11-2
DNA: TGTGCCAGCAGCTTAATCGGCGGGGCCACTGAAGCTTTCTTT
CDR3: CASSLIGGATEAFF

J: TRBJ1-1
size: NA
D: NA
length: 14
V: TRBV5-4
DNA: TGTGCCAGCACCTACAGATATCCCCCTTATGAAGCTTTCTTT
CDR3: CASTYRYPPYEAFF

J: TRBJ2-2
size: NA
D: NA
length: 13
V: TRBV14
DNA: TGTGCCAGCAGCCCCACGAGAGCCGGGGAGCTGTTTTTT
CDR3: CASSPTRAGELFF

J: TRBJ2-5
size: NA
D: NA
length: 15
V: TRBV7-3
DNA: TGTGCCAGCAGCTTGAACAGGGGAGGCATGGAGACCCAGTACTTC
CDR3: CASSLNRGGMETQYF

J: TRBJ2-7
size: NA
D: TRBD1
length: 13
V: TRBV5-6
DNA: TGTGCCAGCAGCTCGGACAGGGTACCCGAGCAGTACTTC
CDR3: CASSSDRVPEQYF

J: TRBJ1-6
size: once
D: TRBD1
length: 18
V: TRBV24-1
DNA: TGTGCCACCAGTGATCCGCTCGACAGGGGTGTAGGGAATTCACCCCTCCACTTT
CDR3: CATSDPLDRGVGNSPLHF

J: TRBJ2-1
size: once
D: NA
length: 13
V: TRBV11-3
DNA: TGTGCCAGCGGAGCGGGCGTGACCAATGAGCAGTTCTTC
CDR3: CASGAGVTNEQFF

J: TRBJ1-4
size: NA
D: TRBD1
length: 14
V: TRBV19
DNA: TGTGCCAGTAGCCGGGGACAGACTAATGAAAAACTGTTTTTT
CDR3: CASSRGQTNEKLFF

J: TRBJ2-7
size: NA
D: NA
length: 15
V: TRBV19
DNA: TGTGCCAGTAGTATAGGGCTAGCTGCCTCCTACGAGCAGTACTTC
CDR3: CASSIGLAASYEQYF

J: TRBJ2-5
size: NA
D: TRBD2
length: 15
V: TRBV7-2
DNA: TGTGCCAGCAGCTTAGGGACTAGTGGCCAAGAGACCCAGTACTTC
CDR3: CASSLGTSGQETQYF

J: TRBJ1-2
size: NA
D: NA
length: 15
V: TRBV4-1
DNA: TGCGCCAGCAGCCTCACCGGGGGCTCTAACTATGGCTACACCTTC
CDR3: CASSLTGGSNYGYTF

J: TRBJ1-5
size: NA
D: TRBD1
length: 14
V: TRBV10-3
DNA: TGTGCCACCACTCCGGACAGGGAGAATCAGCCCCAGCATTTT
CDR3: CATTPDRENQPQHF

J: TRBJ1-5
size: NA
D: NA
length: 13
V: TRBV7-9
DNA: TGTGCCAGCAGCTCCGGGATCAATCAGCCCCAGCATTTT
CDR3: CASSSGINQPQHF

J: TRBJ1-2
size: NA
D: NA
length: 10
V: TRBV9
DNA: TGTGCCAGCAGTGGCTATGGCTACACCTTC
CDR3: CASSGYGYTF

J: TRBJ2-1
size: NA
D: NA
length: 13
V: TRBV6-2/TRBV6-3
DNA: TGTGCCAGCAGCCAGGGCCGGGGCAATGAGCAGTTCTTC
CDR3: CASSQGRGNEQFF

J: TRBJ1-5
size: NA
D: NA
length: 12
V: TRBV3-1/TRBV3-2
DNA: TGTGCCAGCAGCCAAGACGATCAGCCCCAGCATTTT
CDR3: CASSQDDQPQHF

J: TRBJ1-2
size: NA
D: NA
length: 14
V: TRBV6-5
DNA: TGTGCCAGCAGTTACGACAGACGTAACTATGGCTACACCTTC
CDR3: CASSYDRRNYGYTF

J: TRBJ2-5
size: NA
D: TRBD2
length: 16
V: TRBV3-1/TRBV3-2
DNA: TGTGCCAGCAGCCCTGGACTAGCGGGAGTTCGAGAGACCCAGTACTTC
CDR3: CASSPGLAGVRETQYF

J: TRBJ2-3
size: NA
D: NA
length: 15
V: TRBV24-1
DNA: TGTGCCACCAGTGATGGGGTGCAGGGCACAGATACGCAGTATTTT
CDR3: CATSDGVQGTDTQYF

J: TRBJ2-3
size: once
D: NA
length: 13
V: TRBV18
DNA: TGTGCCAGCTCACCGATGGCTTCCGATACGCAGTATTTT
CDR3: CASSPMASDTQYF